Listed below are T cell receptor beta chains from one sample, sequenced in a study of lymphopenia after photon versus proton radiotherapy. Here immunoSEQ multiplex PCR was the method, and the copy in TCRdb shows in-frame clones only, minus some. The sample has about 15,000 clones; approximately 84% are singletons. Specimen: peripheral blood, collected from a patient treated with proton-based radiotherapy. These receptors were taken from a man aged 70-80 years with pancreatic cancer. Each CDR3 is given with its conserved first and last residue. The D gene is left open where the match is weak. Size values are once, few and many counts, or a class for expanded clones, and some rows have none.

v_gene,d_gene,abundance,j_gene,CDR3aa,CDR3nt
TRBV18,.,.,TRBJ1-4,CASSPGQRENEKLFF,TGTGCCAGCTCACCAGGACAGCGAGAAAATGAAAAACTGTTTTTT
TRBV7-3,.,few,TRBJ1-1,CASSLTFQGEAFF,TGTGCCAGCAGCTTAACGTTCCAGGGTGAAGCTTTCTTT
TRBV25-1,.,.,TRBJ1-4,CASSDGAGVRKLFF,TGTGCCAGCAGTGATGGGGCAGGGGTTCGAAAACTGTTTTTT
TRBV19,TRBD2,.,TRBJ2-3,CASSPGLAGGSVDTQYF,TGTGCCAGTAGTCCAGGACTAGCGGGAGGGAGCGTAGATACGCAGTATTTT
TRBV2,TRBD2,.,TRBJ2-7,CASSEGLAETYEQYF,TGTGCCAGCAGTGAGGGGCTAGCGGAAACCTACGAGCAGTACTTC
TRBV5-1,.,.,TRBJ1-2,CASSLSGLGGYTF,TGCGCCAGCAGCCTAAGTGGCCTCGGTGGCTACACCTTC
TRBV5-6,.,.,TRBJ2-7,CASSRAREQYF,TGTGCCAGCAGCCGGGCTCGGGAGCAGTACTTC
TRBV5-1,.,.,TRBJ1-6,CASSQRQGVGSPLHF,TGCGCCAGCAGCCAACGCCAGGGAGTGGGATCACCCCTCCACTTT
TRBV10-2,.,few,TRBJ1-5,CASSKDSNQPQHF,TGCGCCAGCAGTAAGGATAGCAATCAGCCCCAGCATTTT
TRBV11-3,.,once,TRBJ2-5,CASSLADRGTQYF,TGTGCCAGCAGCTTAGCCGATCGCGGGACCCAGTACTTC
TRBV6-5,TRBD1,.,TRBJ1-2,CASSSDRAANYGYTF,TGTGCCAGCAGCTCCGACAGGGCCGCTAACTATGGCTACACCTTC
TRBV2,TRBD1,.,TRBJ1-2,CASSSRTGGVYGYTF,TGTGCCAGCAGTTCTAGGACAGGGGGTGTCTATGGCTACACCTTC
TRBV4-2,.,.,TRBJ2-1,CASSQDRGEQFF,TGTGCCAGCAGCCAAGATAGGGGAGAGCAGTTCTTC
TRBV19,.,.,TRBJ2-4,CASSMGFGENIQYF,TGTGCCAGTAGTATGGGGTTTGGAGAAAACATTCAGTACTTC
TRBV5-4,TRBD1,.,TRBJ1-2,CASSLTGDHLFGYTF,TGTGCCAGCAGCTTAACAGGGGACCACTTGTTTGGCTACACCTTC
TRBV30,.,.,TRBJ1-5,CAWSVSQAQPQHF,TGTGCCTGGAGTGTCAGCCAGGCACAGCCCCAGCATTTT
TRBV5-8,.,few,TRBJ1-1,CASSPGKGLKNTEAFF,TGTGCCAGCAGCCCCGGGAAGGGTTTAAAGAACACTGAAGCTTTCTTT
TRBV7-9,.,.,TRBJ2-7,CASSPQYEQYF,TGTGCCAGCAGCCCCCAGTACGAGCAGTACTTC
TRBV6-1,TRBD1,.,TRBJ1-1,CASTQPATGITEAFF,TGTGCCAGCACTCAGCCCGCGACAGGGATCACTGAAGCTTTCTTT
TRBV6-4,TRBD1,.,TRBJ2-6,CASSSTGSGANVLTF,TGTGCCAGCAGCTCGACAGGGTCTGGGGCCAACGTCCTGACTTTC
TRBV6-1,TRBD1,few,TRBJ2-7,CASSQDRVYEQYF,TGTGCCAGCAGTCAGGACAGGGTGTACGAGCAGTACTTC
TRBV7-9,.,once,TRBJ2-6,CASSFHSGANVLTF,TGTGCCAGCAGCTTCCACTCTGGGGCCAACGTCCTGACTTTC
TRBV18,TRBD1,.,TRBJ1-4,CASSLGQGGGEKLFF,TGTGCCAGCTCACTCGGACAGGGAGGAGGAGAAAAACTGTTTTTT
TRBV9,.,.,TRBJ1-2,CASSGLLVYGYTF,TGTGCCAGCAGCGGTCTATTGGTCTATGGCTACACCTTC
TRBV6-5,.,.,TRBJ1-1,CASSEVVRAFF,TGTGCCAGCAGTGAAGTTGTAAGGGCTTTCTTT
TRBV12-5,TRBD2,once,TRBJ2-5,CASGLASGGETQYF,TGTGCTAGTGGTTTGGCTAGCGGGGGGGAGACCCAGTACTTC